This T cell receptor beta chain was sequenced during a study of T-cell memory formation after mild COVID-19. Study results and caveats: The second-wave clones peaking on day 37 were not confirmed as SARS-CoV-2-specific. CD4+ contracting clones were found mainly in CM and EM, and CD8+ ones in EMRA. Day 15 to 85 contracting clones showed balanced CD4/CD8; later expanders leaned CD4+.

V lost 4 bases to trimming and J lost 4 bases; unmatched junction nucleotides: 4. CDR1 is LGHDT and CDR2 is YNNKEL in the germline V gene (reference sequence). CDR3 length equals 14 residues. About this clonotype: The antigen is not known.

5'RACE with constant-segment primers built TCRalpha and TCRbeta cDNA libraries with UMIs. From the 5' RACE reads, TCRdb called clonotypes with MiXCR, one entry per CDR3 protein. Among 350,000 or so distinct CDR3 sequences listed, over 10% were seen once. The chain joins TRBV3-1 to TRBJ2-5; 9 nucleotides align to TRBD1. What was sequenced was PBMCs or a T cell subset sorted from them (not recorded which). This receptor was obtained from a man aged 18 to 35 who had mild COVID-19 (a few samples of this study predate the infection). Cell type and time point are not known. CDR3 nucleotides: TGTGCCAGCAGCCGGCTGGACAGGGGAGAGACCCAGTACTTC. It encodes CASSRLDRGETQYF.